This record looks at one TCR beta chain sequence and its context. Its antigen target is currently unknown. No much larger clone exists at a distance of one base, and base qualities are not known. This entry comes from a study of MAIT cells during Salmonella Paratyphi A infection (dated by TCRdb to the late 2010s). Regarding the complete study: Adult volunteers aged 18 to 60 ingested a single dose of 1-5x10^3 CFU of S. Paratyphi A strain NVGH308. Diagnosed volunteers received ciprofloxacin 500 mg twice daily for 14 days starting at diagnosis. The investigation overall reported the following: Compared with healthy controls, diagnosed volunteers had more expansion or contraction among the top five MAIT clonotypes (about 0.54 versus 0.13), suggesting that infection reshaped the repertoire. The space taken up by over-represented MAIT clonotypes dropped significantly from baseline to mid-infection (about 0.15 to 0.10), while post-infection showed no significant difference. The availability of volunteer samples limited the sample sizes, but these sizes were considered adequate to detect differences between groups.

The library came from 5' RACE. TCRbeta was amplified by two rounds of PCR with Phusion High-Fidelity polymerase, and sample-specific barcodes were added in the primers. TCRbeta libraries were generated by template-switch cDNA synthesis with SMARTScribe reverse transcriptase and a TRBC-specific primer. After barcoding, samples were pooled and then prepared using the NEBNext Ultra DNA Library Prep Kit for Illumina. The libraries were sequenced on an Illumina MiSeq using the MiSeq reagent kit v2, 300 cycles. The authors' pipeline ran thus. Reads were demultiplexed by barcode with Jemultiplexer and were aligned with MiTCR using default parameters. VDJtools removed non-functional sequences, and clonotypes were defined by amino acid sequence, with clonotype frequencies based on assigned sequence reads. In the clonal space homeostasis analysis, clonotypes were grouped by frequency into over-represented (0.05-1), large, medium and small bins. The public reads were reprocessed in TCRdb via fastp at Q25 and MiXCR, keeping in-frame beta chains. Each entry is one CDR3 protein sequence, shown with its most common DNA and genes. TCRdb assigned the V and J calls; the authors' analysis was not used. This sample has around 1,100 distinct CDR3 sequences in its table, and roughly a quarter of those were observed once. The ten largest clones add up to roughly 43% of the sample.

Explained via the paper, the time point label denotes: before S. Paratyphi A challenge (baseline). In roughly 6 volunteers who developed enteric fever after controlled oral challenge with live Salmonella Paratyphi A, circulating MAIT cell TCRbeta repertoires were profiled over time. MAIT cell samples were contributed by each diagnosed volunteer at pre-infection, mid-infection and post-infection timepoints. A diagnosis of enteric fever was based on Paratyphi A bacteremia and/or a persistent fever above 38 degrees C that lasted longer than 12 hours. Diagnosis of infection in challenged volunteers occurred between day 4 and day 7 after challenge. For RNA extraction, between about 5,000 and 11,000 MAIT cells from each sample were sorted straight into RNAqueous-Micro lysis buffer. Lymphoprep gradient centrifugation was used to isolate peripheral blood mononuclear cells from both the blood samples and the leukocyte cones. Cell sorting used a BD FACSAria Fusion or BD FACSAria III sorter.

The receptor's source is a person aged 18-70 years who was deliberately infected with Salmonella Paratyphi A in a paratyphoid fever challenge study. Here the sequenced sample was MAIT cells from blood, taken at the first sampling point of the challenge study.

The bases read TGTGCCAGCAGCCAAGAAGACCCGGGTGACTACAATGAGCAGTTCTTC. It encodes CASSQEDPGDYNEQFF. Recombination joined TRBV3-1 with TRBJ2-1, with no confidently assigned D gene. The germline V gene (reference sequence) supplies CDR1 LGHDT and CDR2 YNNKEL. Including cysteine and phenylalanine, the CDR3 has 16 amino acids. Only the CDR3 DNA is retained, 48 bases long and in frame from the first base. V is shortened by 0 bases, J by 3 bases, and the region joining them spans 12 bases.